This entry is about one T cell receptor beta chain. These data come from a study of OX40 agonist ivuxolimab in advanced cancers. The CDR3 sequence is 15 residues long. Peripheral blood came from all dose cohorts at three timepoints. This table comes from immunoSEQ multiplex PCR, and its TCRdb copy is limited to in-frame clones, with some not included. The table has approximately 75,000 clones, around 80% seen once. Sequencing was performed on CD4+ or CD8+ T cells sorted from blood, taken in a trial of the OX40 agonist ivuxolimab. The rearrangement joins TRBV7-5 to TRBJ2-3; TRBD1 was called by the table and not checked on the DNA. TRBV7-5 is marked as a pseudogene. This receptor was identified in an adult with an advanced solid tumor such as melanoma, head and neck, liver or kidney cancer. CDR3: CARSLPQGNTDTQYF. For the CDR3, the DNA is TGTGCCAGAAGCTTACCACAGGGGAACACAGATACGCAGTATTTT.